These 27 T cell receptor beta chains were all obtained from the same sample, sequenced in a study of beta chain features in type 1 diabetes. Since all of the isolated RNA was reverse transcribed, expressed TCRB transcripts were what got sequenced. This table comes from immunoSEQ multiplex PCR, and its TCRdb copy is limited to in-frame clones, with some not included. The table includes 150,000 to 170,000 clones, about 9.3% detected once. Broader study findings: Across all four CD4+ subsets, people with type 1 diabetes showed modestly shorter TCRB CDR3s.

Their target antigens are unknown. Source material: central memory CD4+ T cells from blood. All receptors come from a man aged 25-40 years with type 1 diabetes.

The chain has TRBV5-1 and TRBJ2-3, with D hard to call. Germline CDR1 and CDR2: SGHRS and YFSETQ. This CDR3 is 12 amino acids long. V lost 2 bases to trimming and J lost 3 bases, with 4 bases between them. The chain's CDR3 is CASSFSTDTQYF. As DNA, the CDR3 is TGCGCCAGCAGCTTCTCGACAGATACGCAGTATTTT.

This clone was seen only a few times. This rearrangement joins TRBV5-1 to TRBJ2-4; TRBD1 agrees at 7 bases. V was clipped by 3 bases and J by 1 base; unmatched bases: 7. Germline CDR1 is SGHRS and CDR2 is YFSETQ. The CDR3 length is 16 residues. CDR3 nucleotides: TGCGCCAGCAGCTCGGGACAGCTCGGGGCCAAAAACATTCAGTACTTC. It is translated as CASSSGQLGAKNIQYF.

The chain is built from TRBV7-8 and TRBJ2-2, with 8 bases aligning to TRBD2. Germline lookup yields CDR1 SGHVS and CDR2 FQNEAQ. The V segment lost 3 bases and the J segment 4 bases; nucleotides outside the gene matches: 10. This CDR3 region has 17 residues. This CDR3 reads CASSFPGAGEATGELFF. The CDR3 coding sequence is TGTGCCAGCAGCTTTCCCGGAGCGGGAGAGGCCACCGGGGAGCTGTTTTTT.

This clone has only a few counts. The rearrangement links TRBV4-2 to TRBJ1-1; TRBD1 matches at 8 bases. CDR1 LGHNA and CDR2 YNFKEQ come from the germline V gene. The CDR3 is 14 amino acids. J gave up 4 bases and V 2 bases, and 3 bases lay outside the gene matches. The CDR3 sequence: CASSQLTGGTEAFF. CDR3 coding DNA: TGTGCCAGCAGCCAACTTACAGGGGGCACTGAAGCTTTCTTT.

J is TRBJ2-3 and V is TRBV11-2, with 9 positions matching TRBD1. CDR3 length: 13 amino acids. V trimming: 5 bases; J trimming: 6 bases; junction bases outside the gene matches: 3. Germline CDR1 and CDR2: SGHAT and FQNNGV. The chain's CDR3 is CASSRDRADTQYF. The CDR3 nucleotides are TGTGCCAGCAGCCGGGACAGGGCTGATACGCAGTATTTT.

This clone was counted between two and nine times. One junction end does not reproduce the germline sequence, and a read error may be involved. As DNA, the CDR3 is TGCGCCAGCAGCCAAGATTGGGGGCCCCTTGTCGAGCAGTACTTC. Its protein product is CASSQDWGPLVEQYF. V gene TRBV5-4 combines with J gene TRBJ2-7; the D gene is possibly TRBD1 (6 bases). The CDR3 consists of 15 residues. Germline V gives CDR1 SGHNT, CDR2 YYREEE (reference sequence).

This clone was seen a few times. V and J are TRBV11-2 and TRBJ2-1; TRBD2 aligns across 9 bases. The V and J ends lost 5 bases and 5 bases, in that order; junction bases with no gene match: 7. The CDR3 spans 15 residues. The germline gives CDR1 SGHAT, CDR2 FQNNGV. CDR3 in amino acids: CASSPQGLANNEQFF. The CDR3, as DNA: TGTGCCAGCAGCCCCCAAGGACTAGCGAACAATGAGCAGTTCTTC.

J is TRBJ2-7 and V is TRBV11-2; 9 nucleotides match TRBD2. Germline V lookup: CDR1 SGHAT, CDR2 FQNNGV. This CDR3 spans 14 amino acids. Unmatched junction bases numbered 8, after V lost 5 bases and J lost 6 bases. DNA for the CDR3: TGTGCCAGCAGCGGGGGGATAGCGGGAGTCGAGCAGTACTTC. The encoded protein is CASSGGIAGVEQYF.

The CDR3 coding sequence is TGTGCCAGCAGCCTTCTCCGCACAGATACGCAGTATTTT. This encodes CASSLLRTDTQYF. The chain is built from TRBV28 and TRBJ2-3; D gene ambiguous. This CDR3 is built from 13 residues. V was clipped by 6 bases and J by 1 base, with 8 bases between them. From germline, CDR1 is MDHEN and CDR2 SYDVKM. Looking up the rest from reference TRBV28 and TRBJ2-3 gives the full variable domain: DVKVTQSSRYLVKRTGEKVFLECVQDMDHENMFWYRQDPGLGLRLIYFSYDVKMKEKGDIPEGYSVSREKKERFSLILESASTNQTSMYLCASSLLRTDTQYFGPGTRLTVL.

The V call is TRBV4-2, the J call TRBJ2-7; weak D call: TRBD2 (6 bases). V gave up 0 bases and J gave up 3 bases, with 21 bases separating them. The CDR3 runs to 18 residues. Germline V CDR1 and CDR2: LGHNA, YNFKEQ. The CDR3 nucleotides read TGTGCCAGCAGCCAAGAAAGTCCTGTTGCGGGATCCCACTACGAGCAGTACTTC. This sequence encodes CASSQESPVAGSHYEQYF.

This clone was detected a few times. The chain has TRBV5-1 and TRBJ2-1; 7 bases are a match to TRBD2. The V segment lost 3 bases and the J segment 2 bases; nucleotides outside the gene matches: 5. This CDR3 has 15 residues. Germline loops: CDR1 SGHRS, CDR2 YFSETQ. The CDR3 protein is CASSWVAGPYNEQFF. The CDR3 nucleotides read TGCGCCAGCAGCTGGGTAGCGGGTCCCTACAATGAGCAGTTCTTC.

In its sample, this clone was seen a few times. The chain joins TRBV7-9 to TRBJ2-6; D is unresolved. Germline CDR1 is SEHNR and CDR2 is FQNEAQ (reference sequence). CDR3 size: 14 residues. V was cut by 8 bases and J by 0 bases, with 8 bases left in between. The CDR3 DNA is TGTGCCAGCGGAACAGACTCTGGGGCCAACGTCCTGACTTTC. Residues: CASGTDSGANVLTF.

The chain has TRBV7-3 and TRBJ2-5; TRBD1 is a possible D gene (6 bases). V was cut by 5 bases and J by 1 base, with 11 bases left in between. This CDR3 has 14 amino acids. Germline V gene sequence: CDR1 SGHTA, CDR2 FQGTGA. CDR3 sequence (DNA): TGTGCCAGCAGCCCGGACAGTTCCCAAGAGACCCAGTACTTC. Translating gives CASSPDSSQETQYF.

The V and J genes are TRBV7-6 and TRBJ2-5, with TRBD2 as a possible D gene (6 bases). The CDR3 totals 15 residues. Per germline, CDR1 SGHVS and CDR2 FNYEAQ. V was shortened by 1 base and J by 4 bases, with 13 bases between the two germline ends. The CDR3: CASSLVGTEGETQYF. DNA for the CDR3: TGTGCCAGCAGCTTAGTGGGGACGGAGGGAGAGACCCAGTACTTC.

The CDR3, as DNA: TGTGCCAGCAGCTTAAACCCGACTAGCGGGAGCTCCTACAATGAGCAGTTCTTC. Encoded protein: CASSLNPTSGSSYNEQFF. The chain combines TRBV7-3 with TRBJ2-1, with 12 bases matching TRBD2. V lost 1 base and J lost 0; bases outside the gene matches: 4. Germline lookup yields CDR1 SGHTA and CDR2 FQGTGA. The CDR3 has 18 amino acids. Complete variable domain (other parts from reference TRBV7-3 and TRBJ2-1): GAGVSQTPSNKVTEKGKYVELRCDPISGHTALYWYRQSLGQGPEFLIYFQGTGAADDSGLPNDRFFAVRPEGSVSTLKIQRTERGDSAVYLCASSLNPTSGSSYNEQFFGPGTRLTVL.

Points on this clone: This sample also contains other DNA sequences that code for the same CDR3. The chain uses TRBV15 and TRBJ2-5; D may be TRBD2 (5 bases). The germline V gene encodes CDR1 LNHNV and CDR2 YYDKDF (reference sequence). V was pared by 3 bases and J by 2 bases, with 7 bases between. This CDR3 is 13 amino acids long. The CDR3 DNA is TGTGCCACCAGCAGGGACTCACAAGAGACCCAGTACTTC. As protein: CATSRDSQETQYF.

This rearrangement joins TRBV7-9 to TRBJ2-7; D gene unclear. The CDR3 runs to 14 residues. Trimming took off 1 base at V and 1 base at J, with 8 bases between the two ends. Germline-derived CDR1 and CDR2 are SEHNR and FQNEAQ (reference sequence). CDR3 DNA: TGTGCCAGCAGCTTAGTCGCAGTATCCTACGAGCAGTACTTC. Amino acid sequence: CASSLVAVSYEQYF.

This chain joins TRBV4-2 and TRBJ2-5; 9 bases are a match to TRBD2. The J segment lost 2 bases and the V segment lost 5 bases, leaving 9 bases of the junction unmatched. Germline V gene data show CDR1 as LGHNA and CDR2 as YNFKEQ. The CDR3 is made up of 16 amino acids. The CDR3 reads CASSERASGEQETQYF. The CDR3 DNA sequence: TGTGCCAGCAGCGAGAGGGCTAGCGGGGAACAAGAGACCCAGTACTTC.

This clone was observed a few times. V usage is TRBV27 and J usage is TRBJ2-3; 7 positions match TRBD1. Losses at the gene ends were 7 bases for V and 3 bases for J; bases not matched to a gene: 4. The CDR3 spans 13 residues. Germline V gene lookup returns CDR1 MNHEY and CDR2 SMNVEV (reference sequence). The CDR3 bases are TGTGCCAGCAAGGGCAGGGGGACAGATACGCAGTATTTT. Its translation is CASKGRGTDTQYF.

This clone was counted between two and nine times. The CDR3 sequence: CASSSEPGQGLGETQYF. The CDR3 nucleotides are TGTGCCAGCAGCTCAGAGCCGGGACAGGGGCTTGGAGAGACCCAGTACTTC. This sequence joins TRBV7-2 and TRBJ2-5; 10 positions match TRBD1. J was trimmed by 4 bases and V by 4 bases; bases with no gene match: 12. Germline CDR1 and CDR2: SGHTA and FQGNSA. This CDR3 contains 17 residues.

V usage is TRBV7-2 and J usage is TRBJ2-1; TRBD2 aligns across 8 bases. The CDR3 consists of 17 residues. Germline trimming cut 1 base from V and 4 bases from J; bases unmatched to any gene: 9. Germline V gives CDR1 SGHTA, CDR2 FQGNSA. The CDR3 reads CASSLVSTSGVYNEQFF. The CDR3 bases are TGTGCCAGCAGCTTAGTGAGCACTAGCGGAGTTTACAATGAGCAGTTCTTC.

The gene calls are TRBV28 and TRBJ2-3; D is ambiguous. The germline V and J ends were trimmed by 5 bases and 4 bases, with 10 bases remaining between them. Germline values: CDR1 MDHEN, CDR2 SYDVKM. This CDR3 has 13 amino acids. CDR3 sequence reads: CASSQASADTQYF. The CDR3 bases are TGTGCCAGCAGTCAAGCTTCCGCAGATACGCAGTATTTT.

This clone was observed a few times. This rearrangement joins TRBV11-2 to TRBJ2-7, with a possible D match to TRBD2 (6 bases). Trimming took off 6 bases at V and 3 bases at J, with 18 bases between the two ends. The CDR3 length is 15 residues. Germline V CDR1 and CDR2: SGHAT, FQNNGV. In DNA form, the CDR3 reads TGTGCCAGCAGTTACAGACTAGGCGGGAACTACGAGCAGTACTTC. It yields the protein CASSYRLGGNYEQYF.

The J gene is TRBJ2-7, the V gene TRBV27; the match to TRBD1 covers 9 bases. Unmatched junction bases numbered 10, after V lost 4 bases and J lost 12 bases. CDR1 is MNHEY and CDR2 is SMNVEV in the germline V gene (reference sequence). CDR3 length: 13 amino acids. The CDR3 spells CASSSLGQGKWYF. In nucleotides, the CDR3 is TGTGCCAGCAGTTCACTCGGACAGGGGAAATGGTACTTC.

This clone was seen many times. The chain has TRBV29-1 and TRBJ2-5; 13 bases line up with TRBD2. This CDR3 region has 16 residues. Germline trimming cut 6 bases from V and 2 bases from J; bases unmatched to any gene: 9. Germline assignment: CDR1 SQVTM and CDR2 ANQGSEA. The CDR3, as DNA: TGCAGCGTGGCCAAGACTAGCGGGGGGCCACAAGAGACCCAGTACTTC. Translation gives CSVAKTSGGPQETQYF.

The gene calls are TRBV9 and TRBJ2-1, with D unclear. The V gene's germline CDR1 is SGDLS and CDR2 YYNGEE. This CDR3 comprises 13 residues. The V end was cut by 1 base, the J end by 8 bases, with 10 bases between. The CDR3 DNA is TGTGCCAGCAGCGTATCTTTAGAAGATGAGCAGTTCTTC. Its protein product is CASSVSLEDEQFF.

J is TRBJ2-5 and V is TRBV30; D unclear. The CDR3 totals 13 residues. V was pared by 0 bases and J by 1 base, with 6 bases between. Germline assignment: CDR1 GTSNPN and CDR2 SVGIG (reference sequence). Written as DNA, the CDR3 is TGTGCCTGGAGTGTAGCGAGCCAAGAGACCCAGTACTTC. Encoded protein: CAWSVASQETQYF.